The rows below give T cell receptor beta chains drawn from one sample of a study of T cell changes during pregnancy in multiple sclerosis. Sequenced by immunoSEQ multiplex PCR; TCRdb stores in-frame clones only, minus some. The repertoire has some 80,000 clones, nearly 95% of them found once; the top ten carry roughly 1.2%. Sequenced material: peripheral blood, taken in the second trimester of pregnancy. The receptors here all came from a female donor with multiple sclerosis, enrolled in a pregnancy study. Both conserved end residues are trimmed from each CDR3.

V gene,J gene,CDR3 protein
TRBV27,TRBJ2-1,ASSFPGVYNEQF
TRBV30,TRBJ1-1,AWRGQGWSEAF
TRBV5-1,TRBJ2-1,ASEQGIYGNEQF
TRBV5-1,TRBJ1-1,ASSLGGGVGNTEAF
TRBV4-3,TRBJ2-7,ASSQRTGEYGEQY
TRBV11-3,TRBJ2-5,ASSRTAGTREETQY
TRBV25-1,TRBJ1-1,ASSEGHYTEAF
TRBV28,TRBJ2-1,ASSSTSEYYNEQF
TRBV6-6,TRBJ2-3,ASGSVELEADTQY
TRBV5-1,TRBJ2-7,ASSLRPQPSGEQY
TRBV5-4,TRBJ2-7,ASSLARGDREQY
TRBV9,TRBJ1-1,ASSVATGTGFSEAF
TRBV6-5,TRBJ2-5,ASSRGQGQETQY
TRBV28,TRBJ1-1,ASSPLRGVGTEAF
TRBV29-1,TRBJ2-7,SAGKFGAPGQY
TRBV4-3,TRBJ2-3,ASSQDISGSLDTQY
TRBV10-3,TRBJ2-7,AISEPTNRGSYEQY
TRBV7-2,TRBJ2-3,ASSLAGTSTDTQY
TRBV7-9,TRBJ1-5,ASSRGQGANQPQH
TRBV19,TRBJ2-3,ASSSGQVSTDTQY
TRBV5-6,TRBJ2-7,ASRNTAGSYEQY
TRBV7-2,TRBJ1-1,ASSFGSLTGGTEAF